This TCR beta chain was sequenced for a study of blood T cell repertoires in COVID-19. Looking at the study overall: Collection of acute and convalescent COVID-19 samples took place in the United States, Italy and Spain.

This CDR3 contains 16 residues. From germline, CDR1 is MDHEN and CDR2 SYDVKM. V dropped 5 bases and J dropped 1; count of bases not matched to a gene: 7. Measured with immunoSEQ multiplex PCR; TCRdb has only the in-frame clones, and not every one. The repertoire consists of about 80,000 clones, with more than 70% occurring once and the leading ten covering 15% to 20%. The sequencing input was peripheral blood. This chain joins TRBV28 and TRBJ2-1; 8 nucleotides line up with TRBD1. This clonotype was sampled from an older man with active or convalescent COVID-19. The CDR3 is CASSTGQAGSYNEQFF. The CDR3 bases are TGTGCCAGCAGTACGGGACAGGCGGGTTCCTACAATGAGCAGTTCTTC.